A selection of T cell receptor beta chains follows, all from one sample in a study of human T cells and chemical hapten exposure. TCRdb redid the calling of the RACE reads with MiXCR, one entry per CDR3 protein. Among roughly 360,000 distinct CDR3 sequences listed, 4.8% were seen once. The sequences come from whole blood, collected in connection with sensitization to the hapten diphenylcyclopropenone (DPC). Receptors originate from a woman between 50 and 59 years old with alopecia areata. Some clones in this sample may be carry-over from other donors' samples. CDR3s include the opening cysteine and the closing phenylalanine or tryptophan. Each record gives: clone size, J gene, D gene, V gene, CDR3 DNA, CDR3 protein. D genes are given only for firm matches. Size values are once, few and many counts, or a class for expanded clones, and some rows have none.

few TRBJ2-5 NA TRBV20-1 TGCAGAAAACTAATAGGACGAATCCCGGGCGAGACCCAGTACTTC CRKLIGRIPGETQYF
few TRBJ2-3 NA TRBV13 TGTGCCAGCAGCTTAGGAGACCTCAGTAGCACAGATACGCAGTATTTT CASSLGDLSSTDTQYF
many TRBJ2-1 NA TRBV12-3/TRBV12-4 TGTGCCAGCAGTCAGGCTATAAGCTCCTACAATGAGCAGTTCTTC CASSQAISSYNEQFF
many TRBJ1-5 NA TRBV6-5 TGTGCCAGCAGCGGGGCAGGCCAGCCCCAGCATTTT CASSGAGQPQHF
many TRBJ1-1 TRBD1 TRBV11-1 TGTGCCAGCAGCTTTGGACAGGGGGCTCGGATGAACACTGAAGCTTTCTTT CASSFGQGARMNTEAFF
few TRBJ1-4 TRBD1 TRBV20-1 TGCAGTGCTTATATGACAGGGGACACAAGGGAAAAACTGTTTTTT CSAYMTGDTREKLFF
many TRBJ1-1 TRBD1 TRBV27 TGTGCCAGCAGAAGAGGGGGCGCGACTGAAGCTTTCTTT CASRRGGATEAFF
NA TRBJ2-7 NA TRBV7-8 TGTGCCAGCAGCCCCCGCGCGAGACCCAACGACGAGCAGTACTTC CASSPRARPNDEQYF
few TRBJ1-1 NA TRBV4-3 TGCGCCAGCAGCCAAGATAAAGGAATCGGTGGTGGGGCCATGAACACTGAAGCTTTCTTT CASSQDKGIGGGAMNTEAFF
few TRBJ1-1 TRBD1 TRBV12-5 TGTGCTAGTGTCAGGGGGTACACTGAAGCTTTCTTT CASVRGYTEAFF
many TRBJ2-7 TRBD2 TRBV6-5 TGTGCCAGCAGTAAACCTCCAGCGGGAGGTGCCTACGAGCAGTACTTC CASSKPPAGGAYEQYF
many TRBJ2-3 TRBD2 TRBV12-5 TGTGCTAGTGGTTTGGTAGGGCTAGCGGACACAGATACGCAGTATTTT CASGLVGLADTDTQYF
few TRBJ2-3 TRBD2 TRBV12-3/TRBV12-4 TGTGCCAGCAGTTCCGGGGGGGCGGCCACAGATACGCAGTATTTT CASSSGGAATDTQYF
many TRBJ2-3 TRBD2 TRBV11-3 TGTGCCAGCAGCGCCGGGACTAGCGGCCCGATTACAGATACGCAGTATTTT CASSAGTSGPITDTQYF
many TRBJ2-3 NA TRBV3-1 TGTGCCAGCAGCTCCCGACTGGCAGATACGCAGTATTTT CASSSRLADTQYF
NA TRBJ2-3 NA TRBV25-1 TGTGCCAGCAGTGAATACCGTGGGCATTTCGTCAGCACAGATACGCAGTATTTT CASSEYRGHFVSTDTQYF
few TRBJ2-6 NA TRBV12-3/TRBV12-4 TGTGCCAGCTGGCAGTCTGGGGCCAACGTCCTGACTTTC CASWQSGANVLTF
NA TRBJ1-6 NA TRBV6-6 TGTGCCAGCAGTACCTGGACAGCTAATAATTCACCCCTCCACTTT CASSTWTANNSPLHF
NA TRBJ2-1 NA TRBV24-1 TGTGCCACCAGTGACCCTACTAACAATGAGCAGTTCTTC CATSDPTNNEQFF
many TRBJ2-5 TRBD1 TRBV27 TGTGCCAGCAGTTCAAGGACAGGGGTTCAAGAGACCCAGTACTTC CASSSRTGVQETQYF
NA TRBJ1-4 TRBD1 TRBV4-1 TGCGCCAGCAGCGAAAGGGGGCCTGGCGAAAAACTGTTTTTT CASSERGPGEKLFF
few TRBJ2-2 TRBD2 TRBV20-1 TGCAGTGCGCCTAGCGGGGGGGCCCCCGGGGAGCTGTTTTTT CSAPSGGAPGELFF
many TRBJ2-3 TRBD2 TRBV7-2 TGTGCCAGCAGTCGCCCGGGGGGTGAGACAGATACGCAGTATTTT CASSRPGGETDTQYF
many TRBJ2-4 NA TRBV11-2 TGTGCCAGCAGCTTAGATCCGGGAACGGACATTCAGTACTTC CASSLDPGTDIQYF
many TRBJ2-3 NA TRBV28 TGTGCCAGCAGTCCACTCGGGAGCAGTGCTAGCACAGATACGCAGTATTTT CASSPLGSSASTDTQYF
NA TRBJ2-7 NA TRBV12-3/TRBV12-4 TGTGCCAGCAGTTATTCCGGGACGTCAATCGAGCAGTACTTC CASSYSGTSIEQYF
many TRBJ2-3 TRBD2 TRBV18 TGTGCCAGCTCACCGGGACTAGCGGGAGTAATTCACGATACGCAGTATTTT CASSPGLAGVIHDTQYF